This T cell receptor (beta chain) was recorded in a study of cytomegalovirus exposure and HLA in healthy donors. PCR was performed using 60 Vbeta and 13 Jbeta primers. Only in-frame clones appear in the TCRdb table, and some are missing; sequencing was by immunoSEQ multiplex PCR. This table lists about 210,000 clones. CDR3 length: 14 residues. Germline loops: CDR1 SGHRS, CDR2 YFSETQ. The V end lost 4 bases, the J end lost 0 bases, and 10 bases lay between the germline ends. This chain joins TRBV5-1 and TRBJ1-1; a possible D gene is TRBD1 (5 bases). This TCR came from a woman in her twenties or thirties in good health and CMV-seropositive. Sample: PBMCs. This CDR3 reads CASSPGRLNTEAFF. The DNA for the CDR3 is TGCGCCAGCAGCCCAGGGCGGTTGAACACTGAAGCTTTCTTT.